The 27 T cell receptor beta chains below all came from one sample that was sequenced in a study of blood T cell repertoires in COVID-19. The protocol was immunoSEQ multiplex PCR, while the TCRdb copy is restricted to in-frame clones and leaves out a portion. The sample has roughly 88,000 clones; 75% to 95% are singletons. Sequencing used peripheral blood. The source of these receptors is a woman between 45 and 65 years old in a cohort sampled during active COVID-19.

This rearrangement joins TRBV7-6 to TRBJ2-3, with D tentatively TRBD1 (5 bases). CDR1 SGHVS and CDR2 FNYEAQ come from the germline V gene. Trimming left V 5 bases short and J 3 bases short, with 9 bases between. This CDR3 comprises 13 residues. The CDR3 here is CASSNSGTDTQYF. CDR3 sequence (DNA): TGTGCCAGCAGCAACTCAGGGACAGATACGCAGTATTTT. The whole variable domain, filled in from reference TRBV7-6 and TRBJ2-3, reads GAGVSQSPRYKVTKRGQDVALRCDPISGHVSLYWYRQALGQGPEFLTYFNYEAQQDKSGLPNDRFSAERPEGSISTLTIQRTEQRDSAMYRCASSNSGTDTQYFGPGTRLTVL.

The J gene is TRBJ2-1, the V gene TRBV13; tentatively, D is TRBD1 (5 bases). Germline V gene sequence: CDR1 PRHDT, CDR2 FYEKMQ (reference sequence). The V and J ends lost 10 bases and 0 bases respectively, with 13 bases between them. There are 14 residues in the CDR3. CDR3 in DNA: TGTGCCAACCAGGGTCCGAGCTCCTACAATGAGCAGTTCTTC. Its translation is CANQGPSSYNEQFF.

The genes are TRBV4-1 and TRBJ2-5; 7 positions agree with TRBD2. This CDR3 has 16 amino acids. Germline assignment: CDR1 MGHRA and CDR2 YSYEKL. V lost 2 bases and J lost 5; bases outside the gene matches: 11. CDR3 coding DNA: TGCGCCAGCAGCCAAAGGGGACTACCCATTGGGGAGACCCAGTACTTC. It encodes CASSQRGLPIGETQYF.

J is TRBJ1-3 and V is TRBV5-1; a weak D match, TRBD1 (6 bases). The germline V and J ends were trimmed by 0 bases and 1 base, with 8 bases remaining between them. Germline CDR1 reads SGHRS; CDR2 reads YFSETQ. CDR3 length equals 15 residues. The CDR3 DNA is TGCGCCAGCAGCTTGGAGGGGGTATCTGGAAACACCATATATTTT. It is translated as CASSLEGVSGNTIYF.

The rearrangement links TRBV7-2 to TRBJ2-7; 13 nucleotides align to TRBD2. In germline, CDR1 is SGHTA, CDR2 FQGNSA. Losses at the gene ends were 5 bases for V and 7 bases for J; bases not matched to a gene: 2. CDR3 length equals 13 residues. The CDR3 sequence: CASSKGLAGEQYF. CDR3 DNA sequence: TGTGCCAGCAGCAAGGGACTAGCGGGGGAGCAGTACTTC.

This sequence joins TRBV19 and TRBJ1-2; D perhaps matches TRBD1 (6 bases). Germline lookup yields CDR1 LNHDA and CDR2 SQIVND (reference sequence). The CDR3 loop spans 14 amino acids. Trimming shortened V by 7 bases and J by 4 bases, and 16 bases separated the two germline ends. The CDR3 sequence: CASTPGGKGYGYTF. DNA of the CDR3: TGTGCCAGTACCCCGGGGGGCAAGGGCTATGGCTACACCTTC.

The V and J genes are TRBV6-5 and TRBJ2-7; 9 bases align to TRBD1. Germline V CDR1 and CDR2: MNHEY, SVGAGI. V gave up 8 bases and J gave up 2 bases; unmatched junction bases: 7. The CDR3 runs 14 residues. The CDR3 DNA reads as TGTGCCAGCCACCGGGACAGGGTGACCTACGAGCAGTACTTC. Translated, it gives CASHRDRVTYEQYF.

Here the CDR3 reads CASSREPTYNEQFF. CDR3 in DNA: TGTGCCAGCAGTCGCGAGCCGACCTACAATGAGCAGTTCTTC. The genes are TRBV2 and TRBJ2-1; D is unresolved. The CDR3 is 14 amino acids. The germline V and J ends were trimmed by 5 bases and 2 bases, with 10 bases remaining between them. Germline assignment: CDR1 SNHLY and CDR2 FYNNEI.

The J gene is TRBJ1-3, the V gene TRBV5-1, with 7 positions matching TRBD1. The J segment lost 2 bases and the V segment lost 1 base, leaving 3 bases of the junction unmatched. The CDR3 runs to 15 residues. Germline V gene data show CDR1 as SGHRS and CDR2 as YFSETQ. The CDR3 nucleotides read TGCGCCAGCAGCTTGTCCGGGACAGCTGGAAACACCATATATTTT. Amino acids: CASSLSGTAGNTIYF.

The rearrangement joins TRBV3-1 (or the pseudogene TRBV3-2) to TRBJ1-1; D not certain. Germline assignment: CDR1 LGHDT and CDR2 YNNKEL (reference sequence). The CDR3 is made up of 13 amino acids. Trimming removed 4 bases from V and 6 bases from J, with 12 bases in between. The CDR3 loop is CASSPRGGAEAFF. As DNA, the CDR3 is TGTGCCAGCAGCCCCCGAGGAGGAGCTGAAGCTTTCTTT.

This rearrangement joins TRBV18 to TRBJ2-3; D remains unclear. The CDR3 runs 12 residues. V was trimmed by 2 bases and J by 5 bases, leaving 5 bases between them. Looked up from germline, CDR1 is KGHSH and CDR2 is LQKENI. CDR3 DNA: TGTGCCAGCTCACCAGTCATAGATACGCAGTATTTT. This sequence encodes CASSPVIDTQYF.

The chain is built from TRBV7-9 and TRBJ2-3; maybe TRBD1 (6 bases). Germline CDR1 SEHNR, CDR2 FQNEAQ (reference sequence). This CDR3 has 17 residues. The germline V and J ends were trimmed by 5 bases and 0 bases, with 18 bases remaining between them. CDR3 sequence: CASSNARTVSSTDTQYF. The DNA for the CDR3 is TGTGCCAGCAGCAACGCAAGGACAGTATCTAGCACAGATACGCAGTATTTT.

This chain links TRBV27 with TRBJ2-1; D perhaps matches TRBD1 (6 bases). This CDR3 contains 13 residues. CDR1 MNHEY and CDR2 SMNVEV come from the germline V gene (reference sequence). Trimming pared 2 bases from V and 9 bases from J, leaving 11 bases between. DNA of the CDR3: TGTGCCAGCAGTTTAATGGGGGCGGTTGAGCAGTTCTTC. Protein sequence: CASSLMGAVEQFF.

This chain uses TRBV29-1 with TRBJ1-2; 7 bases agree with TRBD1. The CDR3 has 13 amino acids. The germline V gene has CDR1 SQVTM and CDR2 ANQGSEA. The V and J ends lost 3 bases and 7 bases, in that order; junction bases with no gene match: 8. The CDR3 nucleotides are TGCAGCGTTGAGAGGGACAGCGCTAGTGGCTACACCTTC. Translating gives CSVERDSASGYTF.

The chain joins TRBV5-1 to TRBJ2-7; TRBD1 might be the D (8 bases). V lost 1 base and J 2 bases, leaving 16 bases between the germline ends. CDR1 is SGHRS, CDR2 YFSETQ, per germline. The CDR3 loop spans 16 amino acids. The CDR3 region is CASSLTGQGGTYEQYF. CDR3 coding DNA: TGCGCCAGCAGCTTGACCGGACAGGGAGGGACCTACGAGCAGTACTTC.

The chain recombines TRBV3-1 (or the pseudogene TRBV3-2) with TRBJ1-2, with TRBD1 matching 7 bases. The CDR3 has 13 amino acids. V lost 6 bases to trimming and J lost 4 bases; unmatched junction nucleotides: 5. Germline V gives CDR1 LGHDT, CDR2 YNNKEL (reference sequence). The CDR3 loop reads CASSRDSIYGYTF. Written as DNA, the CDR3 is TGTGCCAGCAGTCGGGACAGCATCTATGGCTACACCTTC.

J is TRBJ2-1 and V is TRBV2, with TRBD2 matching 10 bases. This CDR3 region has 14 residues. Trimming removed 8 bases from V and 4 bases from J; junction bases left unmatched: 5. CDR1 is SNHLY and CDR2 is FYNNEI in the germline V gene. This chain's CDR3 is CASRLAGDYNEQFF. CDR3 nucleotide sequence: TGTGCCAGCCGCCTAGCGGGGGATTACAATGAGCAGTTCTTC. The variable domain in full, completed from reference TRBV2 and TRBJ2-1, reads EPEVTQTPSHQVTQMGQEVILRCVPISNHLYFYWYRQILGQKVEFLVSFYNNEISEKSEIFDDQFSVERPDGSNFTLKIRSTKLEDSAMYFCASRLAGDYNEQFFGPGTRLTVL.

This chain connects TRBV6-5 to TRBJ2-1, with 7 bases that match TRBD1. The CDR3 loop spans 15 amino acids. Trimming cost V 7 bases and J 2 bases; bases outside gene matches: 8. In germline, CDR1 is MNHEY, CDR2 SVGAGI. CDR3 nucleotide sequence: TGTGCCAGCAACCCGGACAGGAGGCCCTACAATGAGCAGTTCTTC. This codes for CASNPDRRPYNEQFF.

The chain combines TRBV27 with TRBJ1-6; maybe TRBD1 (6 bases). CDR3 length: 15 residues. V gave up 2 bases and J gave up 7 bases, with 12 bases separating them. Germline-derived CDR1 and CDR2 are MNHEY and SMNVEV (reference sequence). The CDR3 loop is CASSLRGTGNSPLHF. The CDR3 DNA follows: TGTGCCAGCAGTTTAAGGGGAACAGGGAATTCACCCCTCCACTTT.

The chain couples TRBV29-1 to TRBJ2-1, with 13 nucleotides matching TRBD2. V lost 6 bases to trimming and J lost 3 bases; unmatched junction nucleotides: 5. The CDR3 runs 15 residues. Germline assignment: CDR1 SQVTM and CDR2 ANQGSEA. CDR3 sequence: CSVDRTSGSYNEQFF. The CDR3, as DNA: TGCAGCGTGGATCGGACTAGCGGGAGCTACAATGAGCAGTTCTTC.

V usage is TRBV5-1 and J usage is TRBJ1-5; 9 nucleotides match TRBD1. Germline V gene data show CDR1 as SGHRS and CDR2 as YFSETQ. This CDR3 spans 14 amino acids. Unmatched junction bases numbered 5, after V lost 4 bases and J lost 6 bases. The CDR3 is CASSRGGQGQPQHF. CDR3 DNA sequence: TGCGCCAGCAGCCGCGGGGGACAGGGTCAGCCCCAGCATTTT.

The chain employs TRBV30 and TRBJ2-5; no clear D. CDR1 GTSNPN and CDR2 SVGIG come from the germline V gene (reference sequence). V was trimmed by 0 bases and J by 5 bases, leaving 10 bases between them. The CDR3 totals 13 residues. The CDR3 is CAWSVSQVETQYF. The CDR3 bases are TGTGCCTGGAGTGTATCTCAGGTGGAGACCCAGTACTTC.

The rearrangement uses TRBV6-5 and TRBJ2-4; 7 bases agree with TRBD1. The V and J ends lost 6 bases and 0 bases, in that order; junction bases with no gene match: 5. This CDR3 region has 15 residues. Per the germline V gene, CDR1 is MNHEY and CDR2 is SVGAGI. Written as DNA, the CDR3 is TGTGCCAGCAGCTACGACAGGGCAGCCAAAAACATTCAGTACTTC. Translating it yields CASSYDRAAKNIQYF.

Here the CDR3 DNA reads TGCGCCAGCAGCCCTTGGGACAGTACCGGGGAGCTGTTTTTT. This gives the protein CASSPWDSTGELFF. The V gene is TRBV5-1, the J gene TRBJ2-2; 7 bases are a match to TRBD1. Germline CDR1 SGHRS, CDR2 YFSETQ. The CDR3 spans 14 residues. The J segment lost 5 bases and the V segment lost 4 bases, leaving 5 bases of the junction unmatched.

Worth noting for this clone: The same CDR3 can be traced to other DNA sequences in this sample. The chain is built from TRBV5-3 and TRBJ1-4; D is unresolved. TRBV5-3 has ORF status, its function being uncertain. This CDR3 is 13 amino acids long. Trimming pared 4 bases from V and 7 bases from J, leaving 11 bases between. CDR3: CARSVGTSEKLFF. The DNA of the CDR3 is TGTGCCAGAAGCGTGGGAACTTCTGAAAAACTGTTTTTT.

This chain joins TRBV19 and TRBJ1-3; D might be TRBD1 (5 bases). The V and J ends lost 7 bases and 1 base respectively, with 8 bases between them. The CDR3 length is 13 residues. Germline CDR1 LNHDA, CDR2 SQIVND (reference sequence). DNA of the CDR3: TGTGCCAGTATGACAGAATCTGGAAACACCATATATTTT. This encodes CASMTESGNTIYF. The complete variable domain, with remaining parts taken from reference TRBV19 and TRBJ1-3, reads DGGITQSPKYLFRKEGQNVTLSCEQNLNHDAMYWYRQDPGQGLRLIYYSQIVNDFQKGDIAEGYSVSREKKESFPLTVTSAQKNPTAFYLCASMTESGNTIYFGEGSWLTVV.

The J gene is TRBJ1-1, the V gene TRBV7-3, with D possibly being TRBD1 (5 bases). Trimming left V 1 base short and J 5 bases short, with 8 bases between. CDR1 and CDR2 (germline): SGHTA, FQGTGA. The CDR3 contains 13 residues. The CDR3 is CASSLIQGTEAFF. The CDR3 nucleotides read TGTGCCAGCAGCTTAATCCAGGGTACTGAAGCTTTCTTT.